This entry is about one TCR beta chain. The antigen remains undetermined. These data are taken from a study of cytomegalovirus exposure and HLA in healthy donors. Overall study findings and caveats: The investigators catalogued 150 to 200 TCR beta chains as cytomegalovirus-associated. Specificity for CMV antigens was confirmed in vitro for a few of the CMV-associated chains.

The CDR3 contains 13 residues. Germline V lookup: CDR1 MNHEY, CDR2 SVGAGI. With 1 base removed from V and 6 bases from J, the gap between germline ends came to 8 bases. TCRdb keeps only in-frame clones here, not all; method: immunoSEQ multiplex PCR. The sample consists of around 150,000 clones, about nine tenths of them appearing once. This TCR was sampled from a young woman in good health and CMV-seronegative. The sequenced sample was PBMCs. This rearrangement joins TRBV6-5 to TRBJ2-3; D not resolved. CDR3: CASSYYPSDTQYF. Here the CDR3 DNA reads TGTGCCAGCAGTTACTACCCTTCCGATACGCAGTATTTT.